The T cell receptor beta chain under discussion was sequenced for a study of blood T cell repertoires in COVID-19. The junction had 2 bases not matched to a gene; V was cut back by 3 bases and J by 6 bases. Germline loops: CDR1 SGHRS, CDR2 YFSETQ. CDR3 length: 15 residues. Assay used: immunoSEQ multiplex PCR; TCRdb lists only in-frame clones, some missing. The data show around 42,000 clones, 76% seen once. The gene calls are TRBV5-1 and TRBJ2-2; 13 bases line up with TRBD2. This receptor was identified in a man aged 65-85 years with active or convalescent COVID-19. The sample was peripheral blood. CDR3 residues: CASSSTSGGAGELFF. In DNA form, the CDR3 reads TGCGCCAGCAGCTCTACTAGCGGGGGGGCCGGGGAGCTGTTTTTT.